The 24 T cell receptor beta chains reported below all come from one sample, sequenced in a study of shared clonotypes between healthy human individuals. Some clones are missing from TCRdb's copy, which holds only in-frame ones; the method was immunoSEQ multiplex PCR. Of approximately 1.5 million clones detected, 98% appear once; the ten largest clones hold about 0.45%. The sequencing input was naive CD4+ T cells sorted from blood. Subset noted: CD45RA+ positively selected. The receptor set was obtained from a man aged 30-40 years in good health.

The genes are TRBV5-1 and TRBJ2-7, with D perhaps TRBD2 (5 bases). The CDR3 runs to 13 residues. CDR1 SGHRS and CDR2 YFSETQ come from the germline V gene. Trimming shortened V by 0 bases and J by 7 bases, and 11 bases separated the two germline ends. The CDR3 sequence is CASSLEGAPEQYF. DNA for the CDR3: TGCGCCAGCAGCTTGGAGGGAGCCCCAGAGCAGTACTTC.

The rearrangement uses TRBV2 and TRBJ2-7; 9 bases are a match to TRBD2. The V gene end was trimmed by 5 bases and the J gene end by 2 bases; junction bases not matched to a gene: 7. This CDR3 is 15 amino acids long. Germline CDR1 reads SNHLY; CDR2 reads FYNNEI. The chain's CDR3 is CASSNPSGATYEQYF. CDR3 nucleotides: TGTGCCAGCAGTAACCCTAGCGGGGCGACCTACGAGCAGTACTTC.

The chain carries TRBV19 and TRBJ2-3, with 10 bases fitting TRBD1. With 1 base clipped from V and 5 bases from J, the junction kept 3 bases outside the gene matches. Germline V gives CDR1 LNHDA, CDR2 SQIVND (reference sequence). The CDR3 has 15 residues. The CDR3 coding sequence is TGTGCCAGTAGTATAGGACAGGGGGCAGGAGATACGCAGTATTTT. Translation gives CASSIGQGAGDTQYF.

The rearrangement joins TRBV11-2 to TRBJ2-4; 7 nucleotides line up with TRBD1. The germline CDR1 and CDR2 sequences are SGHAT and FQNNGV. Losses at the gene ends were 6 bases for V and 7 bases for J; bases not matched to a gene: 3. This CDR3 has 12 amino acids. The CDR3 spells CASSRQGNIQYF. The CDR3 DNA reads TGTGCCAGCAGTCGACAGGGCAACATTCAGTACTTC. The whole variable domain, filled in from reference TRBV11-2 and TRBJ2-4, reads EAGVAQSPRYKIIEKRQSVAFWCNPISGHATLYWYQQILGQGPKLLIQFQNNGVVDDSQLPKDRFSAERLKGVDSTLKIQPAKLEDSAVYLCASSRQGNIQYFGAGTRLSVL.

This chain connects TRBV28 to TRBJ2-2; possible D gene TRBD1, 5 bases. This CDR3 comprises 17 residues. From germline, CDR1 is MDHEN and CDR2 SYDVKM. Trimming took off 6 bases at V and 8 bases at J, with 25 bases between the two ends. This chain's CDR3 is CASSIRRTRTLFGELFF. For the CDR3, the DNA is TGTGCCAGCAGCATAAGAAGGACACGTACCCTGTTTGGGGAGCTGTTTTTT.

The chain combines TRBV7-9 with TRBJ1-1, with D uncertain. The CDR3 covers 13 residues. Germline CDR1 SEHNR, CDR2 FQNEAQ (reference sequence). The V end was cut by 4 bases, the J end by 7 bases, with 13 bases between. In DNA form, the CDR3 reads TGTGCCAGCAGCTCCCCATCCAGAGTTGAAGCTTTCTTT. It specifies CASSSPSRVEAFF. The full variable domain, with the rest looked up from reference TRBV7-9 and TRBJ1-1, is DTGVSQNPRHKITKRGQNVTFRCDPISEHNRLYWYRQTLGQGPEFLTYFQNEAQLEKSRLLSDRFSAERPKGSFSTLEIQRTEQGDSAMYLCASSSPSRVEAFFGQGTRLTVV.

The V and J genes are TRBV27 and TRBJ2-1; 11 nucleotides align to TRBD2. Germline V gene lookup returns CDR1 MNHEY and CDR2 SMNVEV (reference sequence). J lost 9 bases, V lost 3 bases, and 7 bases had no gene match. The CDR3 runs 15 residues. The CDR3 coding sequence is TGTGCCAGCAGTTTCACTAGCGGGAGAACTGGTGAGCAGTTCTTC. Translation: CASSFTSGRTGEQFF.

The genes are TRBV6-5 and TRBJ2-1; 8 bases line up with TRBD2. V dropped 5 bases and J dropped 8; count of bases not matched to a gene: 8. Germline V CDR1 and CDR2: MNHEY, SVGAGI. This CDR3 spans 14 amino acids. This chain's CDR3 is CASSSGRGTDEQFF. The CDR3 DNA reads TGTGCCAGCAGTAGCGGGAGAGGGACGGATGAGCAGTTCTTC.

The CDR3 protein is CASSEARLGTQYF. CDR3 in DNA: TGTGCCAGCAGTGAAGCGCGACTCGGGACGCAGTATTTT. This sequence joins TRBV6-1 and TRBJ2-3; no firm D call. Trimming removed 0 bases from V and 9 bases from J, with 10 bases in between. Germline-derived CDR1 and CDR2 are MNHNS and SASEGT. The CDR3 consists of 13 residues.

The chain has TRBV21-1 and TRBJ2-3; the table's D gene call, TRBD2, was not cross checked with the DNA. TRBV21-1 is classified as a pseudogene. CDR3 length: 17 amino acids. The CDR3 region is CASSPDTGTTMGDTQYF. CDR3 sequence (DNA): TGTGCCAGCAGCCCAGACACCGGGACTACCATGGGAGATACGCAGTATTTT.

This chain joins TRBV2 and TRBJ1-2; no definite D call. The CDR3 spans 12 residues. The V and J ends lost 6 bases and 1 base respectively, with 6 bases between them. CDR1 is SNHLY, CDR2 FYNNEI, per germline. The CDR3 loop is CASRRDNYGYTF. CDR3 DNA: TGTGCCAGCAGAAGGGATAACTATGGCTACACCTTC.

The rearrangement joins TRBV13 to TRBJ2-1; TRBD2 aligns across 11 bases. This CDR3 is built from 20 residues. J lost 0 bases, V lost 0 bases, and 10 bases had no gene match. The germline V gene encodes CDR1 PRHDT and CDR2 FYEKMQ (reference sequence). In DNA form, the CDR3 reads TGTGCCAGCAGCTTAGGGGGTTGGACCGGGACTAGCGGCTCCTACAATGAGCAGTTCTTC. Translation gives CASSLGGWTGTSGSYNEQFF.

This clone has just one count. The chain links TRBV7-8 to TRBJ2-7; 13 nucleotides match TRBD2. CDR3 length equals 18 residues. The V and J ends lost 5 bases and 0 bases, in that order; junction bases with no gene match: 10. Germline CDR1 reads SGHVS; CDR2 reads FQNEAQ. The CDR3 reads CASSPGLAGFLSSYEQYF. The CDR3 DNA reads TGTGCCAGCAGCCCGGGACTAGCGGGATTTCTTAGCTCCTACGAGCAGTACTTC.

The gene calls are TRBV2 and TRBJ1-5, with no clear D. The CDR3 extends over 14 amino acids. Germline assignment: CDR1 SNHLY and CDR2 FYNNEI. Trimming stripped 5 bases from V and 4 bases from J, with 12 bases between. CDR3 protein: CASSPSGGNQPQHF. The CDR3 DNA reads TGTGCCAGCAGTCCCTCCGGCGGTAATCAGCCCCAGCATTTT.

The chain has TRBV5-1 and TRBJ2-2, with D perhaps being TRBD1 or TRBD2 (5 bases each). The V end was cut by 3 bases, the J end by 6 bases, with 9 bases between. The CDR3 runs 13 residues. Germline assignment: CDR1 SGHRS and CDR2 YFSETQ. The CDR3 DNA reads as TGCGCCAGCAGCTGGGGGTTGCCCGGGGAGCTGTTTTTT. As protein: CASSWGLPGELFF. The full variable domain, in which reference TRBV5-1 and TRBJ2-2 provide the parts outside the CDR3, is KAGVTQTPRYLIKTRGQQVTLSCSPISGHRSVSWYQQTPGQGLQFLFEYFSETQRNKGNFPGRFSGRQFSNSRSEMNVSTLELGDSALYLCASSWGLPGELFFGEGSRLTVL.

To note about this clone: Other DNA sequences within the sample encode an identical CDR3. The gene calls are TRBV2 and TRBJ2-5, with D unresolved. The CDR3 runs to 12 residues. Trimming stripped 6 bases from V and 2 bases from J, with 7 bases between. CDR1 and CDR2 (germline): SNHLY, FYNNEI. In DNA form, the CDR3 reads TGTGCCAGCAGCGTAGTTCAAGAGACCCAGTACTTC. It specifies CASSVVQETQYF. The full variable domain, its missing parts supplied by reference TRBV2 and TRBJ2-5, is EPEVTQTPSHQVTQMGQEVILRCVPISNHLYFYWYRQILGQKVEFLVSFYNNEISEKSEIFDDQFSVERPDGSNFTLKIRSTKLEDSAMYFCASSVVQETQYFGPGTRLLVL.

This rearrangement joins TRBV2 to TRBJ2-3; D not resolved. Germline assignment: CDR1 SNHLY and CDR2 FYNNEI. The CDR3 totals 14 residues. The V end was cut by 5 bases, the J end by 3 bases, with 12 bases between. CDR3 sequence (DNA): TGTGCCAGCAGTTCACTGGCGAGGACAGATACGCAGTATTTT. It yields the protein CASSSLARTDTQYF. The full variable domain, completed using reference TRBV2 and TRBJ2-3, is EPEVTQTPSHQVTQMGQEVILRCVPISNHLYFYWYRQILGQKVEFLVSFYNNEISEKSEIFDDQFSVERPDGSNFTLKIRSTKLEDSAMYFCASSSLARTDTQYFGPGTRLTVL.

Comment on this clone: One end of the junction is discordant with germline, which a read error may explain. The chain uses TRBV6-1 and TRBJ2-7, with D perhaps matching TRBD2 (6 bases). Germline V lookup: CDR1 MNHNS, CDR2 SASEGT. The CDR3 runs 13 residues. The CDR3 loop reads CASSESGGLARLF. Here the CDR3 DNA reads TGTGCCAGCAGCGAATCCGGGGGTTTAGCACGCCTCTTC.

The CDR3 sequence: CASSQDRAPGEQFF. CDR3 DNA sequence: TGTGCCAGCAGCCAGGACCGGGCCCCCGGTGAGCAGTTCTTC. The chain links TRBV7-2 to TRBJ2-1, with unresolved D. CDR1 and CDR2 from the germline V gene are SGHTA and FQGNSA. The CDR3 is made up of 14 amino acids. V gave up 5 bases and J gave up 9 bases, with 17 bases separating them.

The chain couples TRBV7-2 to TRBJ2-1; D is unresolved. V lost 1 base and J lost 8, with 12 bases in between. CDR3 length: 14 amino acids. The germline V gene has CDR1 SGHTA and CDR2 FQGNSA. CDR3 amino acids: CASSLVPSPHEQFF. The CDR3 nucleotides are TGTGCCAGCAGCTTAGTACCATCCCCCCATGAGCAGTTCTTC. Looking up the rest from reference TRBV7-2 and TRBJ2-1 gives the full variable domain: GAGVSQSPSNKVTEKGKDVELRCDPISGHTALYWYRQSLGQGLEFLIYFQGNSAPDKSGLPSDRFSAERTGGSVSTLTIQRTQQEDSAVYLCASSLVPSPHEQFFGPGTRLTVL.

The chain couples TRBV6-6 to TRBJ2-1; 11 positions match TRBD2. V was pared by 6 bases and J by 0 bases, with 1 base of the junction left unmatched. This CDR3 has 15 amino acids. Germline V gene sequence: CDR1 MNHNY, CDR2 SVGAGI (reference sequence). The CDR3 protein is CASRGLADSYNEQFF. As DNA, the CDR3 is TGTGCCAGCAGGGGACTAGCGGACTCCTACAATGAGCAGTTCTTC.

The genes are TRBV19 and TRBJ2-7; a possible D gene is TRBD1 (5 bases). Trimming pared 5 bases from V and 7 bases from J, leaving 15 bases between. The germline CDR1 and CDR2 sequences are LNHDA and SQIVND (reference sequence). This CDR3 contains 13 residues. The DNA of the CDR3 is TGTGCCAGTAGTTTGACAGCCCCTGGGGAGCAGTACTTC. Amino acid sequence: CASSLTAPGEQYF.

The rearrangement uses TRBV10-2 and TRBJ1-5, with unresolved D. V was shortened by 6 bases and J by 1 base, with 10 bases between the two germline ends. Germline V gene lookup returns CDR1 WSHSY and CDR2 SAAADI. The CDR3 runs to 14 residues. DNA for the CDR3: TGCGCCAGCAGCTCTTGGAACAGCAATCAGCCCCAGCATTTT. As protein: CASSSWNSNQPQHF.

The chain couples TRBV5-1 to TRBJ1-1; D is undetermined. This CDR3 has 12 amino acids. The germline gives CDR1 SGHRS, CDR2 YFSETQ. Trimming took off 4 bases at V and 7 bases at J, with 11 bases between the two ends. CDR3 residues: CASSPKGDEAFF. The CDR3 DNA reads TGCGCCAGCAGCCCGAAGGGAGATGAAGCTTTCTTT.